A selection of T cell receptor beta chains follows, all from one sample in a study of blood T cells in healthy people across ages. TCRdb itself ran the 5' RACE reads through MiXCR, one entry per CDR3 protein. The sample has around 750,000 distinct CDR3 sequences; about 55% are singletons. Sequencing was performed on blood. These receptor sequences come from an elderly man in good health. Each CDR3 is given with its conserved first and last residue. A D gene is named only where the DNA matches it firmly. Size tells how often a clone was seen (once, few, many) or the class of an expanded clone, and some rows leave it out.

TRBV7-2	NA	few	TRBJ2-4	TGTGCCAGCAGCTTACGAGAAGGTGGTTACATTCAGTACTTC	CASSLREGGYIQYF
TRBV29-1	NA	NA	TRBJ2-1	TGCAGCGTTGTATCAGGGGACGAGACCCAGTTCTTC	CSVVSGDETQFF
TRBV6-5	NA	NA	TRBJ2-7	TGTGCCAGCAGCGGCTATTACGGGGGAAAACTCTACGAGCAGTACTTC	CASSGYYGGKLYEQYF
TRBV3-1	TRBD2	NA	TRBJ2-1	TGTGCCAGCAGCCAAGAACGGGAGGGCCTAAACAATGAGCAGTTCTTC	CASSQEREGLNNEQFF
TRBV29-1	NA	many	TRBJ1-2	TGCAGCGTTGAAGAAGGCTTCCCGGGCTATAACGGCTACACCTTC	CSVEEGFPGYNGYTF
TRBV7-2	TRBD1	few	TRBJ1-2	TGTGCCAGCAGCTTAGAGGGGGCAGCGGTCTATGGCTACACCTTC	CASSLEGAAVYGYTF
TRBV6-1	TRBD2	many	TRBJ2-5	TGTGCCAGCAGTGGGGGACTAGTCCCTGAGACCCAGTACTTC	CASSGGLVPETQYF
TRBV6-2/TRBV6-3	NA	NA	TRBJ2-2	TGTGCCAGCAGTTATTGGAGGACCACCGGGGAGCTGTTTTTT	CASSYWRTTGELFF
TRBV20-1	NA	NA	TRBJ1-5	TGCAGTGCTCCGGGCCCCAATCAGCCCCAGCATTTT	CSAPGPNQPQHF
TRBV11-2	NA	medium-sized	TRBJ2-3	TGTGCCAGCAGCTTAGCCGGGTCCAGATACGCGTATTTT	CASSLAGSRYAYF
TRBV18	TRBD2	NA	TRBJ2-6	TGTGCCAGCTCCCGGACTAGCGGGAGTAGCTCTGGGGCCAACGTCCTGACTTTC	CASSRTSGSSSGANVLTF
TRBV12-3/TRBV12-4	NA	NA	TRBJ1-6	TGTGCCAGCAGTCAGCAAGTGAATTCACCCCTCCACTTT	CASSQQVNSPLHF
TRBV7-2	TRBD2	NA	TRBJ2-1	TGTGCCAGCAGCTTAGCGTCCCTAGCGGGGAGGGCCTACAATGAGCAGTTCTTC	CASSLASLAGRAYNEQFF
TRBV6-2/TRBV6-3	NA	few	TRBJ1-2	TGTGCCAGCAGTTACTCATGGAACTATGGCTACACCTTC	CASSYSWNYGYTF
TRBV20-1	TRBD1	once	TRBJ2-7	TGCAGTGTCCACGACAGGGGAAGCTACGAGCAGTACTTC	CSVHDRGSYEQYF
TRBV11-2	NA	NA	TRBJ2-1	TGTGCCAGCAGCTTGGTCGGGCAGTCCTACAATGAGCAGTTCTTC	CASSLVGQSYNEQFF
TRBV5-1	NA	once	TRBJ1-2	TGCGCCAGCAGCTTACTTGACAGTGTTTATGGCTACACCTTC	CASSLLDSVYGYTF
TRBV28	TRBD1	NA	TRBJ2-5	TGTGCCAGCAGTTCCCCCGCCGGGACAGGCCTTGGTGAGCAGTACTTC	CASSSPAGTGLGEQYF
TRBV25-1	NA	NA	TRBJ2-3	TGTGCCAGCAGTGAACCCTCCGGACAGATTTACACAGATACGCAGTATTTT	CASSEPSGQIYTDTQYF
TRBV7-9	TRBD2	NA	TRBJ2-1	TGTGCCAGCAGCCCAGAGGGTGGGCGAGCGGGAGGGAATGAGCAGTTCTTC	CASSPEGGRAGGNEQFF
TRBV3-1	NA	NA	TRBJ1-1	TGTGCCAGCAGCCAAGGGACACATGAAGCTTTCTTT	CASSQGTHEAFF
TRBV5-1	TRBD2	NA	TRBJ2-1	TGCGCCAGCAGCTCCCAGCCAGCGGGAGCCTCCTACAATGAGCAGTTCTTC	CASSSQPAGASYNEQFF
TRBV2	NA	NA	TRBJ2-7	TGTGCCATCCTAGGCAGGAATTCCTACGAGCAGTACTTC	CAILGRNSYEQYF
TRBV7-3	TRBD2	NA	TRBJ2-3	TGTGCCAGCAGCTTACGAGGGAGGGCAGATACGCAGTATTTT	CASSLRGRADTQYF
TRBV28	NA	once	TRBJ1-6	TGTGCCAGCATTACCTCTGCACCCGAGGCCCTCCACTTT	CASITSAPEALHF
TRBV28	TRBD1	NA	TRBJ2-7	TGTGCCAGCAGCTCTCCCCCGGGACAGGGAGCCTCTTTGAACTCCTGCGAGCAGTACTTC	CASSSPPGQGASLNSCEQYF
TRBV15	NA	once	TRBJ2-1	TGTGCCACCAGCAGAGATAGAAGGGGTGGGGTGATAACGAATGAGCAGTTCTTC	CATSRDRRGGVITNEQFF
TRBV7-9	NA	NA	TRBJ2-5	TGTGCCAGCAGCCAGATAGGGGCCCAAGAGACCCAGTACTTC	CASSQIGAQETQYF
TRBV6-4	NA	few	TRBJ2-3	TGTGCCAGCAGTGACAGATACGCGTATTTT	CASSDRYAYF
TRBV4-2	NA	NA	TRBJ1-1	TGTGCCAGCAGCCAACTCAGGGGCAGGGACACTGAAGCTTTCTTT	CASSQLRGRDTEAFF
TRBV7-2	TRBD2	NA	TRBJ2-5	TGTGCCAGCAGCTTACCACTAGCGGGGAAAGAGACTCAGTACTTC	CASSLPLAGKETQYF
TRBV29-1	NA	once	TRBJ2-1	TGCAGCGTTGGTGAGGTCGGGGCCAACAATGAGCAGTTCTTC	CSVGEVGANNEQFF
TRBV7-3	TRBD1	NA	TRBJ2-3	TGTGCCAGCAGCCCGAAGCAAAGGGGGCGATCGGGCACAGATACGCAGTATTTT	CASSPKQRGRSGTDTQYF
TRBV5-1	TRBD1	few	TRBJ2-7	TGCGCCAGCAGCTTGGGTACTACAGGGGACGAGCAGTACTTC	CASSLGTTGDEQYF
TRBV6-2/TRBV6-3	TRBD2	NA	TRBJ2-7	TGTGCCAGCAGTTACCCCTCCGCTAGCGGCTCCTACAATGAGCAGTACTTC	CASSYPSASGSYNEQYF
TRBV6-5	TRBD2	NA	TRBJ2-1	TGTGCCAGCAGAATAGCGGGGAGCTCCTACAATGAGCAGTTCTTC	CASRIAGSSYNEQFF
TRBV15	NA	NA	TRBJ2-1	TGTGCCACCAGCAGAGAGCTAGCAATCCCCCGAGAGCAGTTCTTC	CATSRELAIPREQFF